The text below deals with one T cell receptor beta chain. The CDR3 consists of 13 residues. Germline values: CDR1 GTSNPN, CDR2 SVGIG (reference sequence). V was clipped by 0 bases and J by 1 base, with 6 bases between them. TCRdb's copy holds only in-frame clones and misses some; the assay was immunoSEQ multiplex PCR. The sample has 85,000 to 130,000 clones; roughly 90% are singletons. The sample is drawn from a study of blood T cell repertoires in COVID-19. On the study more broadly: Researchers got acute and convalescent COVID-19 samples from the United States, Italy and Spain. T cells, B-cell-depleted T cells, or PBMCs supplied cDNA or gDNA.

The receptor was isolated from a human donor in a cohort sampled during active COVID-19. The genes are TRBV30 and TRBJ1-1, with D uncertain. Sequencing was performed on peripheral blood. The CDR3 bases are TGTGCCTGGAGTGTGAGTTGGAACACTGAAGCTTTCTTT. This encodes CAWSVSWNTEAFF.